Below, 10 T cell receptor beta chains from the same sample are listed, as sequenced in a study of cytomegalovirus exposure and HLA in healthy donors. The PCR employed 60 Vbeta primers together with 13 Jbeta primers. Measured with immunoSEQ multiplex PCR; TCRdb has only the in-frame clones, and not every one. The sample shows some 85,000 clones, 84% of them seen only once. The specimen was PBMCs. The origin of the receptors is a young man in good health and CMV-seronegative.

This rearrangement joins TRBV7-9 to TRBJ1-4; D may be TRBD1 (6 bases). V lost 3 bases to trimming and J lost 1 base, with 9 bases between them. Germline values: CDR1 SEHNR, CDR2 FQNEAQ (reference sequence). The length of the CDR3 is 15 residues. Written as DNA, the CDR3 is TGTGCCAGCAGCTTTAGGGACATAACTAATGAAAAACTGTTTTTT. It encodes CASSFRDITNEKLFF.

The chain joins TRBV27 to TRBJ2-2; TRBD2 agrees at 11 bases. The V gene end was trimmed by 0 bases and the J gene end by 5 bases; junction bases not matched to a gene: 14. Per the germline V gene, CDR1 is MNHEY and CDR2 is SMNVEV (reference sequence). There are 20 residues in the CDR3. The CDR3 loop reads CASSLSALGLAGGLTGELFF. In DNA form, the CDR3 reads TGTGCCAGCAGTTTATCGGCCCTCGGGCTAGCGGGAGGACTGACCGGGGAGCTGTTTTTT.

This chain links TRBV10-2 with TRBJ1-2; D ambiguous. The CDR3 has 13 amino acids. Germline CDR1 and CDR2: WSHSY and SAAADI. Trimming shortened V by 4 bases and J by 1 base, and 7 bases separated the two germline ends. This CDR3 reads CASSVAVNYGYTF. CDR3 DNA: TGCGCCAGCAGTGTTGCGGTTAACTATGGCTACACCTTC.

V is TRBV9 and J is TRBJ2-3, with 9 nucleotides matching TRBD1. Germline lookup yields CDR1 SGDLS and CDR2 YYNGEE. CDR3 length: 18 residues. The V and J ends lost 3 bases and 0 bases, in that order; junction bases with no gene match: 11. The CDR3 region is CASSASLQGASSTDTQYF. CDR3 DNA sequence: TGTGCCAGCAGCGCCAGCCTACAGGGGGCGTCTAGCACAGATACGCAGTATTTT.

The rearrangement uses TRBV30 and TRBJ2-5; 7 nucleotides match TRBD2. There are 15 residues in the CDR3. CDR1 and CDR2 (germline): GTSNPN, SVGIG (reference sequence). Trimming at V came to 2 bases and at J to 3 bases, leaving 9 bases not matched to a gene. CDR3: CAWSPITSDKETQYF. The CDR3 DNA reads as TGTGCCTGGAGTCCTATCACTAGCGACAAAGAGACCCAGTACTTC.

This sequence joins TRBV6-5 and TRBJ2-1, with 8 positions matching TRBD1. The CDR3 runs 13 residues. From germline, CDR1 is MNHEY and CDR2 SVGAGI. V was pared by 8 bases and J by 7 bases, with 7 bases of the junction left unmatched. The CDR3 coding sequence is TGTGCCAGCGGGGGGACAGGCAAGAATGAGCAGTTCTTC. Amino acids: CASGGTGKNEQFF.

The rearrangement joins TRBV5-6 to TRBJ1-2; tentative D call: TRBD1 (6 bases). The CDR3 runs 13 residues. Trimming stripped 4 bases from V and 8 bases from J, with 15 bases between. Germline lookup yields CDR1 SGHDT and CDR2 YYEEEE. CDR3 loop: CASSGRGAWGYTF. CDR3 DNA: TGTGCCAGCAGCGGCAGGGGAGCTTGGGGCTACACCTTC.

The CDR3 region has the DNA TGCAGCGTTAAATGGTGGACACCCGGTCACGCAGATACGCAGTATTTT. Amino acid sequence: CSVKWWTPGHADTQYF. This chain uses TRBV29-1 with TRBJ2-3; weak D call: TRBD1 (5 bases). CDR3 length: 16 amino acids. V was shortened by 5 bases and J by 4 bases, with 22 bases between the two germline ends. Germline-derived CDR1 and CDR2 are SQVTM and ANQGSEA.

The chain couples TRBV14 to TRBJ2-2; D is possibly TRBD1 (6 bases). V was trimmed by 4 bases and J by 1 base, leaving 16 bases between them. The CDR3 has 17 residues. Germline CDR1 is SGHDN and CDR2 is FVKESK. Here the CDR3 reads CASSRAGARWNTGELFF. CDR3 sequence (DNA): TGTGCCAGCAGCCGAGCAGGGGCGAGATGGAACACCGGGGAGCTGTTTTTT.

V is TRBV6-5 and J is TRBJ2-1; D uncertain. CDR3 size: 11 residues. The germline V and J ends were trimmed by 1 base and 10 bases, with 5 bases remaining between them. Germline V gene sequence: CDR1 MNHEY, CDR2 SVGAGI. CDR3 sequence: CASSYLEEQFF. The CDR3 coding sequence is TGTGCCAGCAGTTACTTGGAGGAGCAGTTCTTC.